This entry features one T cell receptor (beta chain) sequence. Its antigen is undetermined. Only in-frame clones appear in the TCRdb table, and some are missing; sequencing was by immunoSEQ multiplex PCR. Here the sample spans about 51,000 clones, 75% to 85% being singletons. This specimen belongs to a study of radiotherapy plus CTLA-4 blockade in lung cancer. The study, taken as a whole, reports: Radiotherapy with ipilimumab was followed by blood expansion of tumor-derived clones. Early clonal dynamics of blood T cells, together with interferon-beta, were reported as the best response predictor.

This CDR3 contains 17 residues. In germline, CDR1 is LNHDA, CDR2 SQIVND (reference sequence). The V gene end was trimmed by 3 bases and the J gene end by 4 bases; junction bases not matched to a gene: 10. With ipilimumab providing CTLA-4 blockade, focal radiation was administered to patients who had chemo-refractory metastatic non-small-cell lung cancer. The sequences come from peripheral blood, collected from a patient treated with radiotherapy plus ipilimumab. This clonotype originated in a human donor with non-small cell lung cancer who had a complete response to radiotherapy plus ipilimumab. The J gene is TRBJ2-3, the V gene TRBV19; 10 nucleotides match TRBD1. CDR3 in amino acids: CASSIRFGTGVSDTQYF. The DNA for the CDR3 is TGTGCCAGTAGTATCCGATTTGGGACAGGGGTATCAGATACGCAGTATTTT.